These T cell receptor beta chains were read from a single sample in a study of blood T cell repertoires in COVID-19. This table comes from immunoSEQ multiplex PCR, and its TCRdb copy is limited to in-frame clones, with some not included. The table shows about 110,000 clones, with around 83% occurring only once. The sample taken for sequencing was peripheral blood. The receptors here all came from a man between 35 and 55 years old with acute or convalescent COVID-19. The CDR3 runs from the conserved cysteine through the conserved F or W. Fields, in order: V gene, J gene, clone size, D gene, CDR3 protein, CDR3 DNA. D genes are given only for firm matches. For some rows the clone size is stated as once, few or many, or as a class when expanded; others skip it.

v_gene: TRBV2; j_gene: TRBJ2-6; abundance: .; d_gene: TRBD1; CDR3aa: CASSQQGTGANVLTF; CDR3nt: TGTGCCAGCAGTCAACAGGGGACTGGGGCCAACGTCCTGACTTTC
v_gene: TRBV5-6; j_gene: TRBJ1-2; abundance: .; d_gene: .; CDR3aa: CASSPDRLYGYTF; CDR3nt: TGTGCCAGCAGCCCCGACAGATTGTATGGCTACACCTTC
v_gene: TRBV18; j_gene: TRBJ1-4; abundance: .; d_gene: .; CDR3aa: CASSGQPNEKLFF; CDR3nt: TGTGCCAGCTCAGGACAGCCTAATGAAAAACTGTTTTTT
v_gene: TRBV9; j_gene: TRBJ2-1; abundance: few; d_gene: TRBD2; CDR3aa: CASSGAGTSGSNEQFF; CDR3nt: TGTGCCAGCAGCGGGGCCGGGACTAGCGGGAGTAATGAGCAGTTCTTC
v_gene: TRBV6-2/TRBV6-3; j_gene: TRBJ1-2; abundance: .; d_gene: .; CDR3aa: CASSYRQVDGYTF; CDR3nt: TGTGCCAGCAGTTACCGACAGGTTGATGGCTACACCTTC
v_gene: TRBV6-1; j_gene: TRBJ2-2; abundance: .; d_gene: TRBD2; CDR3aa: CASSEAIIAGDTGELFF; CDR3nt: TGTGCCAGCAGTGAAGCGATAATAGCGGGGGACACCGGGGAGCTGTTTTTT
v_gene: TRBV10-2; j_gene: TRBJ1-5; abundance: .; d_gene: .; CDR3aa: CASGEIQGFKGNQPQHF; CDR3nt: TGCGCCAGCGGGGAAATTCAGGGGTTTAAAGGGAATCAGCCCCAGCATTTT
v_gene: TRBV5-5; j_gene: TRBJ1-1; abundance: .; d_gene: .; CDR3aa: CASRPDMLENTEAFF; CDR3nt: TGTGCCAGCAGACCAGACATGTTGGAGAACACTGAAGCTTTCTTT
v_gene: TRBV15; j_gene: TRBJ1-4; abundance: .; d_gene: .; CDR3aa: CATSRDKDWEKLFF; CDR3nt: TGTGCCACCAGCAGGGACAAAGATTGGGAAAAACTGTTTTTT
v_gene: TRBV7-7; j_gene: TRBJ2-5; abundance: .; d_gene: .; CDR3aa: CASSLLGRRGETQYF; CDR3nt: TGTGCTAGCAGCTTGCTCGGCCGAAGGGGAGAGACCCAGTACTTC
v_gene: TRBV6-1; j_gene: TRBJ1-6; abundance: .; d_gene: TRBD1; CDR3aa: CASSEVTGNSPLHF; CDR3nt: TGTGCCAGCAGTGAAGTGACAGGGAATTCACCCCTCCACTTT
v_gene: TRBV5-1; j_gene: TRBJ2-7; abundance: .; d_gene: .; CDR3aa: CASSFLAVSSYEQYF; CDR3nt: TGCGCCAGCAGCTTTCTCGCGGTAAGCTCCTACGAGCAGTACTTC
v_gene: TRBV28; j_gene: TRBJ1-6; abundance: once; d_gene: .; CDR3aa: CASSLGGGRLSNSPLHF; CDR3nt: TGTGCCAGCAGTTTAGGCGGGGGGCGCTTGAGTAATTCACCCCTCCACTTT
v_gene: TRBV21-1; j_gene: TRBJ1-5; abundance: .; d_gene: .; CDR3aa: CASPANIRDLMPNQPQHF; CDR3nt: TGTGCCAGCCCTGCAAATATAAGGGACTTAATGCCCAATCAGCCCCAGCATTTT
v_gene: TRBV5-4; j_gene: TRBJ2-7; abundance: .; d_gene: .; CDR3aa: CASSHRNQGYEQYF; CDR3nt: TGTGCCAGCAGCCACCGGAACCAGGGCTACGAGCAGTACTTC
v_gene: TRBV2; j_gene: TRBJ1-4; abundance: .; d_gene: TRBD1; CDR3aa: CASTRSGQGARKLFF; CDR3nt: TGTGCCAGCACTAGGTCGGGACAGGGGGCACGAAAACTGTTTTTT
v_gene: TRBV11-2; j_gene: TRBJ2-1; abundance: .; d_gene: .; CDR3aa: CASSLGWLAPNNEQFF; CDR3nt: TGTGCCAGCAGCTTAGGTTGGCTAGCGCCAAACAATGAGCAGTTCTTC
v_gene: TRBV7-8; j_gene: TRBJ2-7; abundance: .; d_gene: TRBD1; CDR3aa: CASSFPLAGTGVHEQYF; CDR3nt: TGTGCCAGCAGCTTCCCCCTCGCCGGGACAGGGGTCCACGAGCAGTACTTC
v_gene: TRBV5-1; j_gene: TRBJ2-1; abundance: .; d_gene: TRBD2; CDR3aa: CASSSPTSGRVEQFF; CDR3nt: TGCGCCAGCAGCTCCCCCACTAGCGGGAGGGTTGAGCAGTTCTTC
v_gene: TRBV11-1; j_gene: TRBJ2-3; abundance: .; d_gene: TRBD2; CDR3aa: CASSLAKIAGAGDTQYF; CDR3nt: TGTGCCAGCAGCTTAGCGAAGATAGCGGGAGCAGGAGATACGCAGTATTTT
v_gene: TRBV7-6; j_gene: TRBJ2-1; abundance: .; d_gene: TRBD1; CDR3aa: CASSEGAGSYNEQFF; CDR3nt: TGTGCCAGCAGCGAGGGGGCCGGGTCCTACAATGAGCAGTTCTTC
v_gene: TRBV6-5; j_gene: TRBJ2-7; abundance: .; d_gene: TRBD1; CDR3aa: CASSWDSPEQYF; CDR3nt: TGTGCCAGCAGTTGGGACAGCCCCGAGCAGTACTTC
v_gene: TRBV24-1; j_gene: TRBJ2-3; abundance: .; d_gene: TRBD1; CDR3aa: CATSDPRDRADTQYF; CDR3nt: TGTGCCACCAGTGATCCGCGGGACAGGGCAGATACGCAGTATTTT
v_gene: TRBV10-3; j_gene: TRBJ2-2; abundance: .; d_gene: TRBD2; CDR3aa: CAIGSSGGHTGELFF; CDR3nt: TGTGCCATCGGATCTAGCGGGGGGCATACCGGGGAGCTGTTTTTT
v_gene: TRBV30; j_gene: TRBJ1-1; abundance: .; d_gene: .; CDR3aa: CAWSQGALNTEAFF; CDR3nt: TGTGCCTGGAGTCAAGGGGCCCTCAACACTGAAGCTTTCTTT